These T cell receptor beta chains were read from a single sample in a study of blood T cells in healthy people across ages. Using its own MiXCR run on the 5' RACE reads, TCRdb lists one record per CDR3 protein. The sample consists of about 670,000 distinct CDR3 sequences, approximately 52% of them appearing once. The specimen was blood. All receptors come from a woman over 75 in good health. The CDR3 runs from the conserved cysteine through the conserved F or W. D genes are given only for firm matches. The size field is filled for only some rows; it gives once, few, many or a size class.

V gene	clone size	J gene	D gene	CDR3 DNA	CDR3 protein
TRBV24-1	many	TRBJ2-5	TRBD2	TGTGCCACCAGTGATTTGGGTAAGGGACTAGATCAGGAGACCCAGTACTTC	CATSDLGKGLDQETQYF
TRBV29-1	many	TRBJ1-1	-	TGCAGCGCCGGGACCATGAACACTGAAGCTTTCTTT	CSAGTMNTEAFF
TRBV3-1	-	TRBJ2-2	-	TGTGCCAGCAGCCAAGATCAGAGAACCGGGGAGCTGTTTTTT	CASSQDQRTGELFF
TRBV6-2/TRBV6-3	-	TRBJ1-2	-	TGTGCCAGCAGTTACTCGAATGGGGGGCCCTCCCCCCGCTATGGCTACACCTTC	CASSYSNGGPSPRYGYTF
TRBV6-1	many	TRBJ2-4	-	TGTGCCAGCAGTGGCTCAGAGACGTACATTCAGTACTTC	CASSGSETYIQYF
TRBV7-9	-	TRBJ1-2	TRBD1	TGTGCCGGCAGCCCCCCTCTTTTGACAGGGGGCGTCGGGGGGGGCTACAACTTC	CAGSPPLLTGGVGGGYNF
TRBV9	many	TRBJ2-5	TRBD1	TGTGCCAGCAGCGGATCGGGACAGTCAAAGACCCAGTACTTC	CASSGSGQSKTQYF
TRBV27	-	TRBJ2-3	TRBD2	TGTGCCAGCAGTTTTCTTGGATTGACTAGCGGGGTAGATACTAGCACAGATACGCAGTATTTT	CASSFLGLTSGVDTSTDTQYF
TRBV9	many	TRBJ2-1	-	TGTGCCAGCAGCGCCCTTCGGGCTGAGCAGTTCTTC	CASSALRAEQFF
TRBV9	-	TRBJ2-3	TRBD2	TGTGCCAGCAGCCCAAATTTGGCGGGAGGGGGCACAGATACGCAGTATTTT	CASSPNLAGGGTDTQYF
TRBV25-1	once	TRBJ2-1	TRBD2	TGTGCCAGCAGCCCGGGCGGGGGGGACAATGAGCAGTTCTTC	CASSPGGGDNEQFF
TRBV12-3/TRBV12-4	-	TRBJ2-5	TRBD1	TGTGCCACCCAGACAGGGGTCCCTACTCTTCAAGAGACCCAGTACTTC	CATQTGVPTLQETQYF
TRBV4-2	-	TRBJ1-2	TRBD1	TGTGCCAGCAGCCAAGAAGGACAGGCGCTCTATGGCTACACCTTC	CASSQEGQALYGYTF
TRBV20-1	-	TRBJ2-3	TRBD2	TGCAGTGCTCGACTAGCGGGAGGGGCAGATACGCAGTATTTT	CSARLAGGADTQYF
TRBV5-1	many	TRBJ2-1	-	TGCGCCAGCAGCTTGGCACAGGGCCATGAGCAGTTCTTC	CASSLAQGHEQFF
TRBV2	-	TRBJ2-5	TRBD1	TGTGCCAGCAGCCGGGACAGGGGAAATGGAGAGACCCAGTACTTC	CASSRDRGNGETQYF
TRBV29-1	-	TRBJ1-2	-	TGCAGCGTTGAATCGGAGCCCTCGAGCTACACCTTC	CSVESEPSSYTF
TRBV5-6	many	TRBJ2-5	-	TGTGCCAGCAGCTTGTTTCGCCCCGGAGAGACCCAGTACTTC	CASSLFRPGETQYF
TRBV18	-	TRBJ2-5	-	TGTGCCAGCCTTGGCGCAAACTGGCAAGAGACCCAGTACTTC	CASLGANWQETQYF
TRBV7-9	many	TRBJ2-1	-	TGTGCCAGCAGCTTTGAGCAGTTCTTC	CASSFEQFF
TRBV3-1	-	TRBJ1-2	TRBD1	TGTGCCAGCAGCCGATTTTATACCGGGACAGTCTCGTATGGCTACACCTTC	CASSRFYTGTVSYGYTF
TRBV3-1	many	TRBJ2-7	TRBD2	TGTGCCAGCAGCCACACGAGAGGACTAGCGGGAGACTACGAGCAGTACTTC	CASSHTRGLAGDYEQYF
TRBV6-2/TRBV6-3	-	TRBJ1-2	TRBD1	TGTGCCAGCAGAACAGGACGAACGGACAGGGGGCTACGGTATGGCTACACCTTC	CASRTGRTDRGLRYGYTF
TRBV27	-	TRBJ1-5	TRBD1	TGTGCCAGCGCCCCGGGACAGGGCAATCAGCCCCAGCATTTT	CASAPGQGNQPQHF
TRBV6-1	-	TRBJ1-2	TRBD1	TGTGCCAGCGAGGAGGGGGCGAAGGGCTACACCTTC	CASEEGAKGYTF
TRBV6-5	-	TRBJ1-5	-	TGTGCCAGCAGTTACGACAGAGGATGCAGTCAGCCCCAGCATTTT	CASSYDRGCSQPQHF
TRBV5-1	few	TRBJ2-7	TRBD2	TGCGCCAGCAGCTTCTTAGCGGGGGGGGAGCAGTACTTC	CASSFLAGGEQYF
TRBV5-1	-	TRBJ2-5	-	TGCGCCAGCAGCCCCATTGGGAGGGGGTTTGAAGAGACCCAGTACTTC	CASSPIGRGFEETQYF
TRBV6-2/TRBV6-3	-	TRBJ2-7	-	TGTGCCAGCAGGTCCTTGGGCTACGAGCAGTACTTC	CASRSLGYEQYF